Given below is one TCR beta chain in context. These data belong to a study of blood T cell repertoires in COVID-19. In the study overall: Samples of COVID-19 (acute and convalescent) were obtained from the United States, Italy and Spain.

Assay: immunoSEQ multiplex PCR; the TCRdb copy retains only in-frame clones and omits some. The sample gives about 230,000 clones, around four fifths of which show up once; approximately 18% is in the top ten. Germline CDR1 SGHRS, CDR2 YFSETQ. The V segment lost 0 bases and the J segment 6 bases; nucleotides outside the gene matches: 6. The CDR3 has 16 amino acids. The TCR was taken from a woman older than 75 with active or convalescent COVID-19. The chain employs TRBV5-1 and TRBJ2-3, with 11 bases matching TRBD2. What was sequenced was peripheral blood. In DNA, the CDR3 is TGCGCCAGCAGCTTGGCCCTAGCGGGAGGATTGGATACGCAGTATTTT. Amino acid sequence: CASSLALAGGLDTQYF.